Each of the 24 T cell receptor beta chains below was sequenced from the same sample in a study of OX40 agonist ivuxolimab in advanced cancers. Produced via immunoSEQ multiplex PCR; TCRdb's table is partial and in-frame only. The sample includes around 68,000 clones, about nine tenths seen only once; the top ten take roughly 2%. The sample in question was CD4+ or CD8+ T cells sorted from blood, obtained in a trial of the OX40 agonist ivuxolimab. These receptors were collected from an adult with an advanced solid tumor such as melanoma, head and neck, liver or kidney cancer.

The chain couples TRBV5-1 to TRBJ2-3; 9 bases fit TRBD2. Trimming cost V 2 bases and J 3 bases; bases outside gene matches: 10. This CDR3 is built from 17 residues. Germline CDR1 reads SGHRS; CDR2 reads YFSETQ. The CDR3 reads CASSLGPEAGGTDTQYF. CDR3 coding DNA: TGCGCCAGCAGCTTAGGGCCGGAAGCGGGGGGTACAGATACGCAGTATTTT.

The chain couples TRBV7-2 to TRBJ1-2; tentatively, D is TRBD1 (5 bases). Trimming took off 5 bases at V and 5 bases at J, with 15 bases between the two ends. The CDR3 length is 14 residues. The germline CDR1 and CDR2 sequences are SGHTA and FQGNSA. CDR3 region: CASSPGKGVYGYTF. In DNA, the CDR3 is TGTGCCAGCAGCCCCGGGAAAGGGGTATATGGCTACACCTTC. Full variable domain (remainder filled in from reference TRBV7-2 and TRBJ1-2): GAGVSQSPSNKVTEKGKDVELRCDPISGHTALYWYRQSLGQGLEFLIYFQGNSAPDKSGLPSDRFSAERTGGSVSTLTIQRTQQEDSAVYLCASSPGKGVYGYTFGSGTRLTVV.

In DNA form, the CDR3 reads TGTGCCAGCACCCAAACCGGGGAGCTGTTTTTT. It yields the protein CASTQTGELFF. The chain has TRBV6-6 and TRBJ2-2; D is unresolved. Germline V CDR1 and CDR2: MNHNY, SVGAGI (reference sequence). The CDR3 totals 11 residues. V shed 7 bases and J shed 5 bases, with 5 bases lying between them.

The chain combines TRBV18 with TRBJ1-1, with 7 positions matching TRBD1. After removal of 2 bases from V and 5 bases from J, the junction contained 8 bases not matched to a gene. CDR3 length: 15 residues. CDR1 is KGHSH and CDR2 is LQKENI in the germline V gene. The CDR3 loop is CASSPVRGLGTEAFF. DNA for the CDR3: TGTGCCAGCTCACCAGTAAGGGGGCTTGGTACTGAAGCTTTCTTT.

The genes are TRBV4-3 and TRBJ1-1, with D uncertain. Trimming pared 0 bases from V and 5 bases from J, leaving 13 bases between. This CDR3 is built from 15 residues. Germline V CDR1 and CDR2: LGHNA, YSLEER. CDR3 in DNA: TGCGCCAGCAGCCAAGACGCGGCGGGTGGGACTGAAGCTTTCTTT. It translates to CASSQDAAGGTEAFF.

This chain joins TRBV7-8 and TRBJ2-2, with 9 bases fitting TRBD1. Unmatched junction bases numbered 9, after V lost 5 bases and J lost 5 bases. The CDR3 length is 16 residues. Germline CDR1 reads SGHVS; CDR2 reads FQNEAQ. The CDR3 region is CASSTQGQGKTGELFF. The CDR3 DNA is TGTGCCAGCAGCACCCAGGGACAGGGAAAAACCGGGGAGCTGTTTTTT.

This clone was detected once. This chain joins TRBV19 and TRBJ1-6, with D possibly being TRBD1 (5 bases). Trimming stripped 4 bases from V and 9 bases from J, with 16 bases between. Looked up from germline, CDR1 is LNHDA and CDR2 is SQIVND (reference sequence). This CDR3 spans 15 amino acids. The DNA of the CDR3 is TGTGCCAGTAGTAGACTGGGGCTCGACCTTTCACCCCTCCACTTT. Encoded protein: CASSRLGLDLSPLHF.

The chain has TRBV4-1 and TRBJ2-7, with unresolved D. From germline, CDR1 is MGHRA and CDR2 YSYEKL. The CDR3 covers 14 residues. V lost 1 base and J lost 2, with 9 bases in between. CDR3 DNA sequence: TGCGCCAGCAGCCAAGGGTACGGAACCTACGAGCAGTACTTC. Its translation is CASSQGYGTYEQYF.

The rearrangement links TRBV19 to TRBJ2-1; D unclear. Germline V lookup: CDR1 LNHDA, CDR2 SQIVND (reference sequence). This CDR3 comprises 12 residues. Trimming stripped 3 bases from V and 3 bases from J, with 3 bases between. The CDR3 loop reads CASSIYYNEQFF. The CDR3 nucleotides are TGTGCCAGTAGTATTTACTACAATGAGCAGTTCTTC.

This clone has only one observation. The chain links TRBV5-8 to TRBJ2-2; D is possibly TRBD2 (5 bases). V was clipped by 0 bases and J by 5 bases, with 8 bases between them. CDR1 SGHTS and CDR2 YDEGEE come from the germline V gene. This CDR3 is 14 amino acids long. Here the CDR3 reads CASSLERGTGELFF. The CDR3 region has the DNA TGTGCCAGCAGCTTGGAGCGAGGGACCGGGGAGCTGTTTTTT.

The V and J genes are TRBV6-5 and TRBJ1-1; 7 positions match TRBD1. Germline V gene sequence: CDR1 MNHEY, CDR2 SVGAGI. The J segment lost 5 bases and the V segment lost 6 bases, leaving 9 bases of the junction unmatched. There are 14 residues in the CDR3. The CDR3 nucleotides read TGTGCCAGCAGCTACGAGGGGGCGAATACTGAAGCTTTCTTT. Translated, it gives CASSYEGANTEAFF.

The CDR3 reads CASSTGQPGQPQHF. In DNA form, the CDR3 reads TGTGCCAGCAGTACCGGACAGCCGGGTCAGCCCCAGCATTTT. V and J are TRBV6-6 and TRBJ1-5; D is possibly TRBD1 (6 bases). Trimming shortened V by 5 bases and J by 6 bases, and 14 bases separated the two germline ends. Looked up from germline, CDR1 is MNHNY and CDR2 is SVGAGI (reference sequence). CDR3 length: 14 amino acids.

The J gene is TRBJ1-2, the V gene TRBV14; 8 bases are a match to TRBD1. V lost 5 bases to trimming and J lost 5 bases; unmatched junction nucleotides: 4. The CDR3 loop spans 13 amino acids. Germline CDR1 reads SGHDN; CDR2 reads FVKESK. CDR3 bases: TGTGCCAGCAGCTCAGGGGGCGGGTATGGCTACACCTTC. Translating it yields CASSSGGGYGYTF. Together with reference TRBV14 and TRBJ1-2, the CDR3 gives the full variable domain: EAGVTQFPSHSVIEKGQTVTLRCDPISGHDNLYWYRRVMGKEIKFLLHFVKESKQDESGMPNNRFLAERTGGTYSTLKVQPAELEDSGVYFCASSSGGGYGYTFGSGTRLTVV.

The chain links TRBV18 to TRBJ1-2; 8 bases map to TRBD1. Trimming removed 1 base from V and 7 bases from J; junction bases left unmatched: 17. This CDR3 contains 18 residues. The germline CDR1 and CDR2 sequences are KGHSH and LQKENI. This chain's CDR3 is CASSPLTSAGTGPVGYTF. CDR3 nucleotide sequence: TGTGCCAGCTCACCACTTACATCAGCCGGGACAGGCCCCGTTGGCTACACCTTC.

V usage is TRBV11-3 and J usage is TRBJ2-1; 7 bases line up with TRBD1. Losses at the gene ends were 4 bases for V and 6 bases for J; bases not matched to a gene: 3. CDR1 is SGHNT, CDR2 YENEEA, per germline. This CDR3 spans 13 amino acids. CDR3 bases: TGTGCCAGCAGCTCCGGGACAGTCAATGAGCAGTTCTTC. It encodes CASSSGTVNEQFF.

A word on this clone: The same CDR3 arises from other DNA sequences in this sample as well. V usage is TRBV30 and J usage is TRBJ1-1, with 9 positions matching TRBD1. J gave up 0 bases and V 4 bases, and 0 bases lay outside the gene matches. Germline V CDR1 and CDR2: GTSNPN, SVGIG (reference sequence). CDR3 length: 13 residues. CDR3 bases: TGTGCCTGGAACAGGGGGCTGAACACTGAAGCTTTCTTT. It codes for CAWNRGLNTEAFF. The whole variable domain, filled in from reference TRBV30 and TRBJ1-1, reads SQTIHQWPATLVQPVGSPLSLECTVEGTSNPNLYWYRQAAGRGLQLLFYSVGIGQISSEVPQNLSASRPQDRQFILSSKKLLLSDSGFYLCAWNRGLNTEAFFGQGTRLTVV.

The chain has TRBV9 and TRBJ2-1, with TRBD2 matching over 12 bases. The J segment lost 4 bases and the V segment lost 4 bases, leaving 3 bases of the junction unmatched. CDR1 is SGDLS, CDR2 YYNGEE, per germline. CDR3 length: 15 amino acids. The CDR3 DNA is TGTGCCAGCAGCCCGGGACTAGCGGGTTACAATGAGCAGTTCTTC. Encoded protein: CASSPGLAGYNEQFF. Based on the CDR3 plus reference TRBV9 and TRBJ2-1, the full variable domain is DSGVTQTPKHLITATGQRVTLRCSPRSGDLSVYWYQQSLDQGLQFLIQYYNGEERAKGNILERFSAQQFPDLHSELNLSSLELGDSALYFCASSPGLAGYNEQFFGPGTRLTVL.

The chain carries TRBV5-6 and TRBJ2-7; D is undetermined. Per germline, CDR1 SGHDT and CDR2 YYEEEE. The CDR3 covers 12 residues. Trimming took 0 bases from V and 4 from J, leaving 5 bases between them. CDR3 DNA sequence: TGTGCCAGCAGCTTGGGTAATTACGAGCAGTACTTC. Translation: CASSLGNYEQYF.

This clone showed up just once. J is TRBJ2-2 and V is TRBV6-5, with a weak D call TRBD1 (5 bases). The germline CDR1 and CDR2 sequences are MNHEY and SVGAGI. V was shortened by 4 bases and J by 2 bases, with 14 bases between the two germline ends. This CDR3 is 16 amino acids long. The CDR3 is CASSLGQGINTGELFF. CDR3 nucleotides: TGTGCCAGCAGTTTGGGCCAGGGCATAAACACCGGGGAGCTGTTTTTT.

The chain couples TRBV4-3 to TRBJ2-3, with D perhaps TRBD2 (6 bases). V was clipped by 3 bases and J by 4 bases, with 14 bases between them. Germline V gives CDR1 LGHNA, CDR2 YSLEER. This CDR3 region has 15 residues. The CDR3 spells CASSHRTGGADTQYF. The CDR3 DNA is TGCGCCAGCAGCCATAGGACCGGCGGGGCAGATACGCAGTATTTT.

This clone was counted a few times. The chain is built from TRBV6-1 and TRBJ2-7; no clear D gene. Trimming removed 6 bases from V and 4 bases from J, with 13 bases in between. The CDR3 totals 13 residues. Per the germline V gene, CDR1 is MNHNS and CDR2 is SASEGT. The CDR3 is CASSQDGRYEQYF. CDR3 in DNA: TGTGCCAGCAGCCAAGATGGACGGTACGAGCAGTACTTC.

The chain couples TRBV7-8 to TRBJ2-7; TRBD1 matches at 7 bases. Germline CDR1 reads SGHVS; CDR2 reads FQNEAQ. V shed 0 bases and J 2 bases; nucleotides not matched to a gene: 7. The CDR3 is made up of 16 amino acids. The CDR3 here is CASSLATSGGPYEQYF. The CDR3, as DNA: TGTGCCAGCAGCTTAGCGACTTCAGGGGGACCCTACGAGCAGTACTTC.

The V call is TRBV11-1, the J call TRBJ2-5; 7 nucleotides agree with TRBD1. This CDR3 region has 13 residues. Germline CDR1 and CDR2: SGHAT and FQDESV (reference sequence). The J segment lost 5 bases and the V segment lost 5 bases, leaving 5 bases of the junction unmatched. As DNA, the CDR3 is TGTGCCAGCAGCCGACAGGGTCACGAGACCCAGTACTTC. This gives the protein CASSRQGHETQYF.

There are a few counts of this clone. The chain uses TRBV5-5 and TRBJ2-7, with D maybe TRBD2 (5 bases). There are 18 residues in the CDR3. Trimming removed 1 base from V and 2 bases from J, with 22 bases in between. CDR1 and CDR2 from the germline V gene are SGHKS and YYEKEE (reference sequence). CDR3 in amino acids: CASSLFLSGKTLAYEQYF. The CDR3 DNA reads TGTGCCAGCAGCTTGTTCCTGAGCGGCAAAACCCTCGCCTACGAGCAGTACTTC.